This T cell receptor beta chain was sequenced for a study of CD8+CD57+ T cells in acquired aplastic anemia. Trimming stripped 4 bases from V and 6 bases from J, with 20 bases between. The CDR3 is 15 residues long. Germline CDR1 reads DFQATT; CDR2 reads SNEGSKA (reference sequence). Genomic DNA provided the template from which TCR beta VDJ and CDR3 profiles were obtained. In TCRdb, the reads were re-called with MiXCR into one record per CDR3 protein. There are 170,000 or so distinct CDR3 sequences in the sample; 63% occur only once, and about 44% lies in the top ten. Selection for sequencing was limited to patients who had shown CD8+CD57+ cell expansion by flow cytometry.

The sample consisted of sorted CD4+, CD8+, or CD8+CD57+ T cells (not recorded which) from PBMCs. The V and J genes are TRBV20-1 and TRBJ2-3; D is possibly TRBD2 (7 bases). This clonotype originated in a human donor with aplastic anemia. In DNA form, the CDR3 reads TGCAGTGCTAAGGGGGGGGCCCAGATATTGGATACGCAGTATTTT. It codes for CSAKGGAQILDTQYF.